The 9 T cell receptor beta chains listed next were all sequenced from one sample in a study of cytomegalovirus exposure and HLA in healthy donors (dated by TCRdb to 2016 to 2017). Libraries were built with the immunoSEQ multiplex PCR assay. For the multiplex PCR, a mixture combining 60 forward primers for TCR Vbeta segments and 13 reverse primers for TCR Jbeta segments was used. TCRdb holds this immuneACCESS table with in-frame rearrangements only. Some clones are missing; in checked studies, unresolved V genes explain under half, and the rest has no known cause. Here the sample has roughly 120,000 clones; about 74% occur a single time. The ten largest clones capture roughly 4% of the sample. The sample consisted of PBMCs. These receptors all come from a woman in her 50s in good health and CMV-seropositive.

This chain joins TRBV6-5 and TRBJ1-2; tentative D call: TRBD1 (6 bases). The CDR3 loop spans 13 amino acids. Per germline, CDR1 MNHEY and CDR2 SVGAGI. V was clipped by 4 bases and J by 3 bases, with 9 bases between them. CDR3 nucleotides: TGTGCCAGCAGTTTCCGACAGGACTATGGCTACACCTTC. Protein sequence: CASSFRQDYGYTF.

CDR3: CASSGPTQGRKWVGTEAFF. The CDR3 DNA reads TGTGCCAGCAGCGGGCCAACACAGGGACGGAAGTGGGTAGGCACTGAAGCTTTCTTT. The chain couples TRBV28 to TRBJ1-1; possibly TRBD1 for D (6 bases). The CDR3 contains 19 residues. CDR1 is MDHEN, CDR2 SYDVKM, per germline. The V and J ends lost 6 bases and 4 bases respectively, with 30 bases between them.

CDR3 sequence reads: CASSLRVSNEQFF. CDR3 sequence (DNA): TGTGCCAGCAGTTTGAGAGTTTCGAATGAGCAGTTCTTC. The V and J genes are TRBV28 and TRBJ2-1; D ambiguous. CDR3 length: 13 residues. Germline V gene sequence: CDR1 MDHEN, CDR2 SYDVKM. The V and J ends lost 3 bases and 7 bases respectively, with 10 bases between them.

This rearrangement joins TRBV10-3 to TRBJ1-2; 7 bases align to TRBD1. The V gene's germline CDR1 is ENHRY and CDR2 SYGVKD. V shed 4 bases, J shed 2 bases, and the junction held 10 bases outside the gene matches. The CDR3 covers 16 residues. The CDR3 loop reads CAISGSQGDLNYGYTF. DNA of the CDR3: TGTGCCATCAGTGGCTCCCAGGGGGACCTCAACTATGGCTACACCTTC.

In this sample, this clone turned up a few times. The CDR3 DNA is TGTGCCACCAGCAGGCCGGGACAGGGTTACAATGAGCAGTTCTTC. Translated: CATSRPGQGYNEQFF. V usage is TRBV15 and J usage is TRBJ2-1; 9 bases match TRBD1. The CDR3 extends over 15 amino acids. Germline V gene sequence: CDR1 LNHNV, CDR2 YYDKDF (reference sequence). J lost 4 bases, V lost 3 bases, and 4 bases had no gene match.

V gene TRBV2 combines with J gene TRBJ1-5, with no clear D. Germline loops: CDR1 SNHLY, CDR2 FYNNEI. The CDR3 length is 12 residues. Trimming took off 10 bases at V and 3 bases at J, with 10 bases between the two ends. The CDR3 reads CATSKLNQPQHF. CDR3 DNA: TGTGCCACCTCCAAACTCAATCAGCCCCAGCATTTT.

V and J are TRBV10-1 and TRBJ2-1; 9 nucleotides match TRBD1. This CDR3 spans 15 amino acids. CDR1 is WNHNN and CDR2 is SYGVQD in the germline V gene (reference sequence). The trim removed 2 bases at V and 4 bases at J, leaving 3 bases unmatched. The CDR3 DNA sequence: TGCGCCAGCAGTGAGAACAGGGGGCGATACAATGAGCAGTTCTTC. Its protein is CASSENRGRYNEQFF.

This clone occurred a few times. The chain has TRBV7-9 and TRBJ2-1, with D possibly being TRBD2 (5 bases). The CDR3 sequence is 16 residues long. From germline, CDR1 is SEHNR and CDR2 FQNEAQ (reference sequence). Trimming took off 5 bases at V and 0 bases at J, with 14 bases between the two ends. This CDR3 is CASSPTKGSSYNEQFF. As DNA, the CDR3 is TGTGCCAGCAGCCCAACGAAAGGGAGCTCCTACAATGAGCAGTTCTTC.

The chain combines TRBV5-5 with TRBJ2-5; D not resolved. Looked up from germline, CDR1 is SGHKS and CDR2 is YYEKEE (reference sequence). The CDR3 spans 14 residues. V gave up 3 bases and J gave up 5 bases, with 14 bases separating them. CDR3 residues: CASSSSPRRETQYF. The CDR3 bases are TGTGCCAGCAGCTCGAGCCCCCGGCGGGAGACCCAGTACTTC.